This T cell receptor beta chain was observed in a study of blood T cell repertoires in COVID-19 (dated by TCRdb to 2018 to 2020). The study in broad terms: Samples from collaborators originated in the United States, Italy and Spain and spanned both the acute and convalescent phases of COVID-19. Subjects who had been exposed to COVID-19, were actively infected with it, or had recovered from it provided the deeply sampled blood TCRbeta repertoires that made up the dataset. A de-identified subject ID, COVID-19 status, age in years and sex were almost always included in the sample metadata. The repertoires were released in a freely available public database meant as a resource for research on the immune response to SARS-CoV-2. HLA class I and class II types, where available, came from metadata supplied by the sample provider rather than from assay-based typing. Samples came from the ongoing ImmuneRACE study (first 160 participants) plus 1,254 subjects from 6 global collaborators. The prospective study material was composed of cDNA or gDNA derived from T cells, B-cell-depleted T cells, or PBMCs.

V has 5 bases trimmed and J has 3 bases trimmed; junction bases matching no gene number 6. The CDR3 numbers 15 residues from cysteine through phenylalanine. CDR3 DNA only is kept here, 45 bases in frame from base 1. In the germline V gene (reference sequence), CDR1 corresponds to MNHEY and CDR2 to SMNVEV. In the prospective study, participants were roughly 18 to 95 years old, resided in about two dozen geographic areas of the United States, and were enrolled through a virtual design. In the prospective study, participants were assigned to cohorts based on the clinical history participants reported in a screening survey and a study questionnaire. In the prospective study, whole blood, serum and a nasopharyngeal or oropharyngeal swab were collected from each participant by mobile phlebotomists. Over a roughly 2-month period, participants in the prospective study had the option of providing additional blood draws and questionnaires. Before DNA extraction, prospective study blood samples were shipped either frozen or at room temperature.

Summary of the overall study and its limitations: Clinical and demographic metadata were provided uncurated, with the amount varying by source and participant.

As regards this clone: Its antigen is still unknown. The record has no base qualities; no much larger clone is one base away.

TCRbeta CDR3 regions were amplified from genomic DNA using the immunoSEQ Assay, a bias-controlled multiplex PCR. The authors processed their data as follows. Nucleated cell counts per sample were estimated from amplification of reference gene primers within the assay. To quantify the absolute abundance of each unique TCRbeta CDR3 rearrangement, sequence reads were collapsed and filtered. For each sample, productive Simpson clonality was calculated as the square root of Simpson's diversity index across productive rearrangements. TCRdb holds this immuneACCESS table with in-frame rearrangements only. Some clones are missing; in checked studies, unresolved V genes explain under half, and the rest has no known cause. V, J and clone size are taken as reported in that table, and D and trimming were inferred from the DNA itself. This sample lists 470,000 or so clones; nearly 90% were detected once. Roughly 1.8% of the sample lies in the top ten.

The receptor was derived from a woman aged 18-35 years with acute COVID-19. The rearranged chain carries TRBV27 and TRBJ2-1; the junction holds 8 bases that match TRBD2. The specimen sequenced was PBMCs or T cells enriched from blood (not recorded which). This receptor carries the CDR3 CASSLGGGLYNEQFF. The sequenced DNA is TGTGCCAGCAGTCTCGGGGGGGGCCTCTACAATGAGCAGTTCTTC.